Shown below are 26 T cell receptor beta chains from a single sample sequenced in a study of PD-1 blockade in mismatch repair-deficient tumors. The assay was immunoSEQ multiplex PCR, and TCRdb's table has in-frame clones only and misses some. The repertoire has 70,000 to 90,000 clones, roughly 80% of them found once; the top ten carry around 5.1%. The material was peripheral blood, obtained 44 weeks after starting pembrolizumab. Receptor source: an adult with mismatch repair-deficient cancer.

The V call is TRBV4-3, the J call TRBJ2-5; D possibly corresponds to TRBD2 (6 bases). Trimming shortened V by 2 bases and J by 3 bases, and 7 bases separated the two germline ends. This CDR3 spans 13 amino acids. Per germline, CDR1 LGHNA and CDR2 YSLEER. In DNA form, the CDR3 reads TGCGCCAGCAGCCAATGGAGGGAAGAGACCCAGTACTTC. It yields the protein CASSQWREETQYF.

The chain recombines TRBV7-2 with TRBJ2-7; 7 bases line up with TRBD2. Germline V gene sequence: CDR1 SGHTA, CDR2 FQGNSA. The CDR3 covers 15 residues. Germline trimming cut 0 bases from V and 4 bases from J; bases unmatched to any gene: 6. CDR3 nucleotide sequence: TGTGCCAGCAGCTTAGCGCCTGCGGGAGCGTACGAGCAGTACTTC. This sequence encodes CASSLAPAGAYEQYF.

The chain has TRBV29-1 and TRBJ1-1; 9 positions match TRBD1. The V gene's germline CDR1 is SQVTM and CDR2 ANQGSEA. The CDR3 spans 13 residues. J lost 2 bases, V lost 7 bases, and 5 bases had no gene match. CDR3 nucleotides: TGCAGCGCTGGACAGGGGCGAAACACTGAAGCTTTCTTT. This sequence encodes CSAGQGRNTEAFF.

V gene TRBV11-1 combines with J gene TRBJ2-2; maybe TRBD2 (6 bases). CDR1 and CDR2 (germline): SGHAT, FQDESV (reference sequence). Trimming removed 2 bases at V and 5 bases at J, with 15 bases between. The CDR3 runs 16 residues. The CDR3 DNA reads TGTGCCAGCAGCTTATACGGGGCGGGAAGAACCGGGGAGCTGTTTTTT. Its translation is CASSLYGAGRTGELFF.

The V and J genes are TRBV13 and TRBJ2-4; 10 bases are a match to TRBD2. The CDR3 covers 17 residues. Germline V lookup: CDR1 PRHDT, CDR2 FYEKMQ (reference sequence). V was pared by 4 bases and J by 6 bases, with 12 bases of the junction left unmatched. CDR3 DNA sequence: TGTGCCAGCAGCTCTGGGGGAGCGGGAGGGCCGAGAAACATTCAGTACTTC. Its protein is CASSSGGAGGPRNIQYF.

Only one count was recorded for this clone. The V and J genes are TRBV7-9 and TRBJ2-1; 12 bases are a match to TRBD2. The CDR3 is made up of 15 amino acids. Germline V gene lookup returns CDR1 SEHNR and CDR2 FQNEAQ (reference sequence). V was clipped by 3 bases and J by 5 bases; unmatched bases: 2. The CDR3 protein is CASSLWTSGNNEQFF. The CDR3 nucleotides are TGTGCCAGCAGCTTGTGGACTAGCGGGAACAATGAGCAGTTCTTC.

This clone was picked up a small number of times. Additional DNA sequences in this sample encode the identical CDR3. CDR3 sequence: CASSAPGGYGYTF. As DNA, the CDR3 is TGTGCCAGTAGTGCCCCAGGGGGCTATGGCTACACCTTC. The chain has TRBV19 and TRBJ1-2; 7 bases fit TRBD1. V trimming: 5 bases; J trimming: 4 bases; junction bases outside the gene matches: 4. CDR1 and CDR2 from the germline V gene are LNHDA and SQIVND (reference sequence). CDR3 size: 13 residues.

This sequence joins TRBV5-4 and TRBJ2-2; D perhaps matches TRBD2 (6 bases). Trimming took off 4 bases at V and 3 bases at J, with 16 bases between the two ends. Germline loops: CDR1 SGHNT, CDR2 YYREEE (reference sequence). This CDR3 comprises 16 residues. CDR3 region: CASSPFPGSHTGELFF. The CDR3 DNA is TGTGCCAGCAGCCCATTCCCCGGGAGTCACACCGGGGAGCTGTTTTTT.

CDR3 protein: CASSSFRLAGAYNEQFF. The DNA for the CDR3 is TGTGCCAGCAGCTCTTTCCGACTAGCGGGGGCCTACAATGAGCAGTTCTTC. The chain has TRBV11-2 and TRBJ2-1, with 12 bases matching TRBD2. This CDR3 region has 17 residues. V shed 4 bases and J 2 bases; nucleotides not matched to a gene: 6. Germline V gene sequence: CDR1 SGHAT, CDR2 FQNNGV.

The V and J genes are TRBV14 and TRBJ2-1; weak D call: TRBD2 (5 bases). The CDR3 has 15 amino acids. V lost 2 bases and J lost 8, with 16 bases in between. Germline V gene data show CDR1 as SGHDN and CDR2 as FVKESK. The CDR3 region is CASSQNEGLQDEQFF. The CDR3 DNA follows: TGTGCCAGCAGCCAAAACGAGGGCCTTCAGGATGAGCAGTTCTTC.

A single count supports this clone. This chain uses TRBV7-9 with TRBJ2-6; no definite D call. V was pared by 0 bases and J by 2 bases, with 14 bases between. The CDR3 totals 18 residues. CDR1 is SEHNR, CDR2 FQNEAQ, per germline (reference sequence). In nucleotides, the CDR3 is TGTGCCAGCAGCTTAGCGAGTATAGACACAGCTGGGGCCAACGTCCTGACTTTC. Its protein product is CASSLASIDTAGANVLTF.

V is TRBV7-3 and J is TRBJ1-3; unclear D gene. CDR1 and CDR2 from the germline V gene are SGHTA and FQGTGA. The CDR3 loop spans 16 amino acids. Deletions cut 5 bases from V and 0 bases from J, with 14 bases between. This CDR3 reads CASSPSPGLSGNTIYF. The CDR3 DNA follows: TGTGCCAGCAGCCCATCCCCCGGCCTCTCTGGAAACACCATATATTTT. The variable domain in full, completed from reference TRBV7-3 and TRBJ1-3, reads GAGVSQTPSNKVTEKGKYVELRCDPISGHTALYWYRQSLGQGPEFLIYFQGTGAADDSGLPNDRFFAVRPEGSVSTLKIQRTERGDSAVYLCASSPSPGLSGNTIYFGEGSWLTVV.

The chain links TRBV4-1 to TRBJ2-2; the match to TRBD1 covers 8 bases. Germline V CDR1 and CDR2: MGHRA, YSYEKL. The CDR3 sequence is 15 residues long. V lost 7 bases and J lost 4; bases outside the gene matches: 8. This CDR3 is CASMGQGAATGELFF. The CDR3 DNA reads as TGCGCCAGCATGGGGCAGGGGGCTGCCACCGGGGAGCTGTTTTTT.

The chain combines TRBV6-6 with TRBJ2-7; no definite D call. This CDR3 spans 13 amino acids. The germline V gene has CDR1 MNHNY and CDR2 SVGAGI (reference sequence). Trimming removed 1 base from V and 4 bases from J, with 8 bases in between. CDR3 sequence (DNA): TGTGCCAGCAGTTACTTAGGGCAGTACGAGCAGTACTTC. Encoded protein: CASSYLGQYEQYF.

V usage is TRBV11-2 and J usage is TRBJ1-2; no clear D. Trimming took 0 bases from V and 7 from J, leaving 9 bases between them. The CDR3 sequence is 13 residues long. The germline CDR1 and CDR2 sequences are SGHAT and FQNNGV. The CDR3, as DNA: TGTGCCAGCAGCTTAGACGTCAGGCTTGGCTACACCTTC. Translating it yields CASSLDVRLGYTF.

The chain joins TRBV25-1 to TRBJ2-7; 7 bases map to TRBD2. Germline trimming cut 7 bases from V and 5 bases from J; bases unmatched to any gene: 8. The CDR3 has 13 amino acids. Germline lookup yields CDR1 MGHDK and CDR2 SYGVNS. In DNA form, the CDR3 reads TGTGCCAGCACTCAGGGACTATTCAACGAGCAGTACTTC. This gives the protein CASTQGLFNEQYF.

The sample holds a few counts of this clone. The chain combines TRBV27 with TRBJ2-7; 7 nucleotides agree with TRBD2. V lost 4 bases to trimming and J lost 1 base; unmatched junction nucleotides: 1. The CDR3 covers 13 residues. Germline V lookup: CDR1 MNHEY, CDR2 SMNVEV (reference sequence). CDR3 DNA: TGTGCCAGCAGTTCGGGGGGTTCCTACGAGCAGTACTTC. It specifies CASSSGGSYEQYF.

In regard to this clone: Other DNA sequences from this sample encode an identical CDR3 as well. The V and J genes are TRBV29-1 and TRBJ2-7, with TRBD2 matching over 12 bases. The length of the CDR3 is 14 residues. Per germline, CDR1 SQVTM and CDR2 ANQGSEA. The trim removed 3 bases at V and 0 bases at J, leaving 0 bases unmatched. DNA of the CDR3: TGCAGCGTTGAGACTAGCGGGAGCTCCTACGAGCAGTACTTC. The encoded protein is CSVETSGSSYEQYF.

This clone was counted a single time. This chain links TRBV5-5 with TRBJ1-1, with a tentative D call TRBD1 (6 bases). The germline gives CDR1 SGHKS, CDR2 YYEKEE (reference sequence). The germline V and J ends were trimmed by 4 bases and 8 bases, with 18 bases remaining between them. The length of the CDR3 is 14 residues. CDR3 sequence: CASSPRFAGGEAFF. The CDR3 DNA sequence: TGTGCCAGCAGCCCTCGCTTTGCGGGGGGCGAAGCTTTCTTT.

This chain connects TRBV19 to TRBJ2-3, with D maybe TRBD2 (6 bases). Germline values: CDR1 LNHDA, CDR2 SQIVND (reference sequence). The CDR3 has 14 residues. Trimming took 5 bases from V and 2 from J, leaving 11 bases between them. DNA for the CDR3: TGTGCCAGTAGTCCCGGAGGGAACACAGATACGCAGTATTTT. It yields the protein CASSPGGNTDTQYF.

This chain links TRBV5-1 with TRBJ1-1; tentative D call: TRBD1 (6 bases). Trimming stripped 4 bases from V and 1 base from J, with 11 bases between. Germline CDR1 reads SGHRS; CDR2 reads YFSETQ. The CDR3 loop spans 14 amino acids. The CDR3 loop reads CASSLDSQNTEAFF. Written as DNA, the CDR3 is TGCGCCAGCAGCCTGGACAGCCAGAACACTGAAGCTTTCTTT.

The J gene is TRBJ2-3, the V gene TRBV5-1; possibly TRBD1 or TRBD2 for D (5 bases each). The germline V gene has CDR1 SGHRS and CDR2 YFSETQ. V lost 5 bases and J lost 0, with 10 bases in between. There are 14 residues in the CDR3. CDR3 sequence (DNA): TGCGCCAGCAGTGTCGGGGACAGCACAGATACGCAGTATTTT. It translates to CASSVGDSTDTQYF.

J is TRBJ1-5 and V is TRBV5-6; TRBD1 might be the D (6 bases). This CDR3 contains 14 residues. The germline V gene encodes CDR1 SGHDT and CDR2 YYEEEE. Trimming removed 5 bases from V and 1 base from J, with 10 bases in between. CDR3 loop: CASSRQASNQPQHF. In DNA form, the CDR3 reads TGTGCCAGCAGTCGACAGGCAAGCAATCAGCCCCAGCATTTT.

J is TRBJ2-1 and V is TRBV10-3; TRBD2 matches 14 bases. Unmatched junction bases numbered 5, after V lost 6 bases and J lost 7 bases. Germline CDR1 reads ENHRY; CDR2 reads SYGVKD. The CDR3 sequence is 15 residues long. CDR3 sequence (DNA): TGTGCCATCAGCCGGGGACTAGCGGGAGTTAATGAGCAGTTCTTC. This codes for CAISRGLAGVNEQFF.

This clone was found a few times. The chain employs TRBV18 and TRBJ2-5, with D unresolved. The germline CDR1 and CDR2 sequences are KGHSH and LQKENI. This CDR3 spans 11 amino acids. V was cut by 5 bases and J by 2 bases, with 3 bases left in between. CDR3 loop: CASSFQETQYF. CDR3 nucleotides: TGTGCCAGCTCATTTCAAGAGACCCAGTACTTC. Full variable domain (remainder filled in from reference TRBV18 and TRBJ2-5): NAGVMQNPRHLVRRRGQEARLRCSPMKGHSHVYWYRQLPEEGLKFMVYLQKENIIDESGMPKERFSAEFPKEGPSILRIQQVVRGDSAAYFCASSFQETQYFGPGTRLLVL.

The chain has TRBV2 and TRBJ2-7; D uncertain. The CDR3 has 13 residues. Trimming removed 3 bases from V and 1 base from J, with 7 bases in between. Looked up from germline, CDR1 is SNHLY and CDR2 is FYNNEI. CDR3 amino acids: CASSDSLSYEQYF. Here the CDR3 DNA reads TGTGCCAGCAGTGACAGTCTGTCCTACGAGCAGTACTTC.